Presented here are 28 T cell receptor beta chains from one specimen sequenced in a study of cytomegalovirus exposure and HLA in healthy donors. PCR involved 60 Vbeta and 13 Jbeta primers. TCRdb's table, derived via immunoSEQ multiplex PCR, lists solely in-frame clones and lacks some. Of over 95,000 clones in the sample, roughly 72% were seen once. Sequencing used PBMCs. All receptors derive from a woman between 40 and 55 years old in good health and CMV-seropositive.

The chain is built from TRBV5-1 and TRBJ2-4, with 16 bases matching TRBD2. The CDR3 covers 17 residues. V shed 4 bases and J 8 bases; nucleotides not matched to a gene: 9. Germline assignment: CDR1 SGHRS and CDR2 YFSETQ. The CDR3 DNA follows: TGCGCCAGCAGCGGCCTGGGACTAGCGGGAGGGCCTGACATTCAGTACTTC. Amino acids: CASSGLGLAGGPDIQYF.

This clone was counted once. The chain couples TRBV19 to TRBJ1-6, with a tentative D call TRBD1 (6 bases). This CDR3 spans 15 amino acids. Germline values: CDR1 LNHDA, CDR2 SQIVND (reference sequence). Trimming stripped 9 bases from V and 5 bases from J, with 17 bases between. This CDR3 is CASSRGQLDNSPLHF. In nucleotides, the CDR3 is TGTGCCAGCTCGCGGGGGCAGCTAGATAATTCACCCCTCCACTTT.

V and J are TRBV30 and TRBJ1-3; 7 bases line up with TRBD1. Unmatched junction bases numbered 6, after V lost 0 bases and J lost 4 bases. Germline assignment: CDR1 GTSNPN and CDR2 SVGIG (reference sequence). The CDR3 is 15 amino acids. The CDR3: CAWSVGGNEGNTIYF. Here the CDR3 DNA reads TGTGCCTGGAGTGTAGGGGGCAATGAGGGAAACACCATATATTTT.

The chain is built from TRBV7-8 and TRBJ1-4, with 7 bases matching TRBD1. V shed 4 bases, J shed 1 base, and the junction held 3 bases outside the gene matches. This CDR3 has 15 residues. Germline CDR1 reads SGHVS; CDR2 reads FQNEAQ. The CDR3 DNA reads TGTGCCAGCAGCTCCCAGGGGGGAACTAATGAAAAACTGTTTTTT. It translates to CASSSQGGTNEKLFF.

The CDR3 is CASSLQGGNQPQHF. The DNA for the CDR3 is TGTGCCAGCAGCTTACAAGGCGGTAATCAGCCCCAGCATTTT. V usage is TRBV7-9 and J usage is TRBJ1-5, with no clear D. V was cut by 2 bases and J by 4 bases, with 9 bases left in between. The CDR3 length is 14 residues. The germline CDR1 and CDR2 sequences are SEHNR and FQNEAQ (reference sequence). Variable domain in full (rest from reference TRBV7-9 and TRBJ1-5): DTGVSQNPRHKITKRGQNVTFRCDPISEHNRLYWYRQTLGQGPEFLTYFQNEAQLEKSRLLSDRFSAERPKGSFSTLEIQRTEQGDSAMYLCASSLQGGNQPQHFGDGTRLSIL.

The rearrangement uses TRBV4-2 and TRBJ2-5, with TRBD1 matching 7 bases. The J call may be incorrect, as the DNA end agrees better with TRBJ2-7. Germline V gives CDR1 LGHNA, CDR2 YNFKEQ. The length of the CDR3 is 14 residues. The CDR3 region is CASSQDGTAYEQYF. The DNA for the CDR3 is TGTGCCAGCAGCCAAGATGGGACAGCCTACGAGCAGTACTTC.

The genes are TRBV5-1 and TRBJ1-2, with 8 bases matching TRBD1. The junction had 9 bases not matched to a gene; V was cut back by 1 base and J by 7 bases. CDR1 SGHRS and CDR2 YFSETQ come from the germline V gene. The CDR3 runs to 15 residues. CDR3 region: CASSLSGGLAGGYTF. CDR3 coding DNA: TGCGCCAGCAGCTTGTCAGGGGGCCTCGCTGGTGGCTACACCTTC.

The V gene is TRBV18, the J gene TRBJ2-5; 7 nucleotides align to TRBD1. CDR1 and CDR2 (germline): KGHSH, LQKENI. CDR3 size: 13 residues. V lost 3 bases and J lost 3; bases outside the gene matches: 1. The CDR3 is CASSPDREETQYF. The CDR3 DNA sequence: TGTGCCAGCTCACCCGACAGGGAAGAGACCCAGTACTTC.

The CDR3 region has the DNA TGTGCCAGCAGAAAAACCGATTCGGGACAGGGGACTGGAAACACCATATATTTT. Translating it yields CASRKTDSGQGTGNTIYF. The chain employs TRBV21-1 and TRBJ1-3; the table's D call TRBD1 went unverified against the DNA. TRBV21-1 is listed as a pseudogene. This CDR3 has 18 residues.

The rearrangement uses TRBV11-3 and TRBJ2-3; D possibly corresponds to TRBD2 (6 bases). The CDR3 covers 16 residues. V lost 2 bases and J lost 5, with 17 bases in between. CDR1 and CDR2 from the germline V gene are SGHNT and YENEEA. The CDR3, as DNA: TGTGCCAGCAGCTTAAGAGGTAGCGGTGGCCTAGATACGCAGTATTTT. It yields the protein CASSLRGSGGLDTQYF.

The chain links TRBV7-3 to TRBJ2-1; the D gene is possibly TRBD2 (5 bases). Trimming removed 5 bases at V and 3 bases at J, with 14 bases between. Looked up from germline, CDR1 is SGHTA and CDR2 is FQGTGA. The CDR3 totals 15 residues. The CDR3 DNA follows: TGTGCCAGCAGCCCCTTTAGCGCGCGCTACAATGAGCAGTTCTTC. Protein: CASSPFSARYNEQFF.

V and J are TRBV7-2 and TRBJ2-2; no reliable D call. The CDR3 runs 15 residues. V gave up 9 bases and J gave up 1 base, with 15 bases separating them. From germline, CDR1 is SGHTA and CDR2 FQGNSA. The CDR3 reads CASTPIRRNTGELFF. In DNA, the CDR3 is TGTGCCAGTACTCCCATCCGGAGGAACACCGGGGAGCTGTTTTTT.

The rearrangement links TRBV27 to TRBJ2-3; 11 positions agree with TRBD2. The CDR3 runs to 16 residues. Trimming took 4 bases from V and 2 from J; bases not matched to a gene: 5. Germline assignment: CDR1 MNHEY and CDR2 SMNVEV (reference sequence). CDR3 protein: CASSSGLAGFTDTQYF. In DNA form, the CDR3 reads TGTGCCAGCAGTTCTGGACTAGCGGGCTTCACAGATACGCAGTATTTT.

The rearrangement uses TRBV30 and TRBJ1-4; D call uncertain. The CDR3 sequence is 14 residues long. Germline lookup yields CDR1 GTSNPN and CDR2 SVGIG (reference sequence). Deletions cut 0 bases from V and 2 bases from J, with 7 bases between. CDR3 DNA sequence: TGTGCCTGGAGTGTTTCCGGTACTAATGAAAAACTGTTTTTT. Amino acid sequence: CAWSVSGTNEKLFF.

This clone was seen a few times. The chain has TRBV11-3 and TRBJ1-2; D remains ambiguous. From germline, CDR1 is SGHNT and CDR2 YENEEA. V was cut by 4 bases and J by 8 bases, with 14 bases left in between. There are 13 residues in the CDR3. The CDR3 nucleotides are TGTGCCAGCAGCTCGCTTACCTTGCGCGGCTACACCTTC. It is translated as CASSSLTLRGYTF.

This chain links TRBV5-4 with TRBJ2-6; D possibly corresponds to TRBD1 (6 bases). V was clipped by 2 bases and J by 1 base, with 7 bases between them. Per germline, CDR1 SGHNT and CDR2 YYREEE (reference sequence). The CDR3 has 15 residues. CDR3 loop: CASSFTGSGANVLTF. In nucleotides, the CDR3 is TGTGCCAGCAGCTTTACAGGGTCTGGGGCCAACGTCCTGACTTTC. Looking up the rest from reference TRBV5-4 and TRBJ2-6 gives the full variable domain: ETGVTQSPTHLIKTRGQQVTLRCSSQSGHNTVSWYQQALGQGPQFIFQYYREEENGRGNFPPRFSGLQFPNYSSELNVNALELDDSALYLCASSFTGSGANVLTFGAGSRLTVL.

As to this clone: An end of the junction differs from the germline gene, which may be a read error. The chain carries TRBV7-9 and TRBJ2-3; the D gene is possibly TRBD1 (6 bases). The CDR3 length is 16 residues. Germline V gene data show CDR1 as SEHNR and CDR2 as FQNEAQ (reference sequence). The CDR3 loop is CSSSLGGGLAADTQYF. The CDR3 DNA sequence: TGTTCCAGCAGCTTAGGGGGTGGGCTAGCCGCAGATACGCAGTATTTT. The full variable domain, with the rest looked up from reference TRBV7-9 and TRBJ2-3, is DTGVSQNPRHKITKRGQNVTFRCDPISEHNRLYWYRQTLGQGPEFLTYFQNEAQLEKSRLLSDRFSAERPKGSFSTLEIQRTEQGDSAMYLCSSSLGGGLAADTQYFGPGTRLTVL.

The chain combines TRBV5-4 with TRBJ1-2; D call uncertain. Trimming removed 5 bases at V and 5 bases at J, with 13 bases between. Germline CDR1 and CDR2: SGHNT and YYREEE (reference sequence). The CDR3 sequence is 13 residues long. As DNA, the CDR3 is TGTGCCAGCAGACCCGGGGAGGGTTATGGCTACACCTTC. This translates into CASRPGEGYGYTF.

This clone was seen once. The rearrangement uses TRBV19 and TRBJ1-4; D unclear. The CDR3 extends over 13 amino acids. Trimming removed 6 bases at V and 8 bases at J, with 13 bases between. Germline V gene lookup returns CDR1 LNHDA and CDR2 SQIVND (reference sequence). CDR3 bases: TGTGCCAGTAGCAACCCACTAGGGGAAAAACTGTTTTTT. Translated: CASSNPLGEKLFF. Complete variable domain (other parts from reference TRBV19 and TRBJ1-4): DGGITQSPKYLFRKEGQNVTLSCEQNLNHDAMYWYRQDPGQGLRLIYYSQIVNDFQKGDIAEGYSVSREKKESFPLTVTSAQKNPTAFYLCASSNPLGEKLFFGSGTQLSVL.

CDR3 coding DNA: TGTGCCAGCAGAAAGAGGGTTTCGACAGGCGAAAAACTGTTTTTT. This gives the protein CASRKRVSTGEKLFF. The chain joins TRBV13 to TRBJ1-4; weak D call: TRBD1 (6 bases). V lost 6 bases and J 8 bases, leaving 19 bases between the germline ends. Germline CDR1 and CDR2: PRHDT and FYEKMQ (reference sequence). This CDR3 is 15 amino acids long.

This clone was counted between two and nine times. The chain is built from TRBV7-3 and TRBJ2-5; 12 nucleotides align to TRBD2. TRBJ2-7 explains the end of the DNA better; the J call may be wrong. The V gene's germline CDR1 is SGHTA and CDR2 FQGTGA. The length of the CDR3 is 17 residues. CDR3 bases: TGTGCCAGCAGCCCCCCCTCTAGCGGGGGGGCGATCTACGAGCAGTACTTC. Its translation is CASSPPSSGGAIYEQYF.

This rearrangement joins TRBV5-1 to TRBJ2-7; D gene ambiguous. The germline gives CDR1 SGHRS, CDR2 YFSETQ. The length of the CDR3 is 14 residues. V was cut by 2 bases and J by 4 bases, with 13 bases left in between. The CDR3: CASSLMYSIYEQYF. CDR3 nucleotide sequence: TGCGCCAGCAGCTTAATGTATAGCATATACGAGCAGTACTTC. The variable domain in full, completed from reference TRBV5-1 and TRBJ2-7, reads KAGVTQTPRYLIKTRGQQVTLSCSPISGHRSVSWYQQTPGQGLQFLFEYFSETQRNKGNFPGRFSGRQFSNSRSEMNVSTLELGDSALYLCASSLMYSIYEQYFGPGTRLTVT.

V gene TRBV2 combines with J gene TRBJ2-2; 7 bases are shared with TRBD2. V shed 5 bases, J shed 5 bases, and the junction held 5 bases outside the gene matches. The CDR3 totals 14 residues. In germline, CDR1 is SNHLY, CDR2 FYNNEI. The CDR3 DNA reads as TGTGCCAGCAGTCCGAGGGAGGGAACCGGGGAGCTGTTTTTT. It encodes CASSPREGTGELFF.

The V gene is TRBV6-1, the J gene TRBJ2-1; 9 bases align to TRBD2. Trimming at V came to 5 bases and at J to 4 bases, leaving 6 bases not matched to a gene. CDR1 and CDR2 from the germline V gene are MNHNS and SASEGT. The CDR3 consists of 15 residues. CDR3 nucleotide sequence: TGTGCCAGCAGTCGTTCTAGCGGGGCTTACAATGAGCAGTTCTTC. It yields the protein CASSRSSGAYNEQFF.

A few counts support this clone. This chain joins TRBV27 and TRBJ1-6; D possibly corresponds to TRBD1 (5 bases). Germline V gene lookup returns CDR1 MNHEY and CDR2 SMNVEV (reference sequence). The CDR3 extends over 14 amino acids. CDR3 sequence (DNA): TGTGCTACCAAAGGCCTGGCAGGGATATCACCCCTCCACTTT. This sequence encodes CATKGLAGISPLHF.

The V call is TRBV15, the J call TRBJ2-7, with TRBD1 identical over 11 bases. CDR1 and CDR2 (germline): LNHNV, YYDKDF (reference sequence). V was clipped by 0 bases and J by 3 bases; unmatched bases: 7. This CDR3 contains 17 residues. CDR3 in amino acids: CATSRDLSGTGGYEQYF. In DNA, the CDR3 is TGTGCCACCAGCAGAGATCTAAGTGGGACAGGGGGCTACGAGCAGTACTTC.

This chain links TRBV6-5 with TRBJ1-1, with D maybe TRBD1 (6 bases). Trimming stripped 10 bases from V and 1 base from J, with 13 bases between. In germline, CDR1 is MNHEY, CDR2 SVGAGI. The CDR3 is made up of 13 amino acids. The CDR3 here is CAIKDRWNTEAFF. In DNA form, the CDR3 reads TGTGCCATAAAGGACAGATGGAACACTGAAGCTTTCTTT.

This clone showed up just a few times. The chain recombines TRBV5-1 with TRBJ2-7; D possibly corresponds to TRBD1 (5 bases). The CDR3 is 13 amino acids. Between the trimmed V and J ends, which lost 0 bases and 2 bases, there was a span of 6 bases. CDR1 and CDR2 (germline): SGHRS, YFSETQ. In nucleotides, the CDR3 is TGCGCCAGCAGCTTGGGGGGCCCCTACGAGCAGTACTTC. Amino acids: CASSLGGPYEQYF.